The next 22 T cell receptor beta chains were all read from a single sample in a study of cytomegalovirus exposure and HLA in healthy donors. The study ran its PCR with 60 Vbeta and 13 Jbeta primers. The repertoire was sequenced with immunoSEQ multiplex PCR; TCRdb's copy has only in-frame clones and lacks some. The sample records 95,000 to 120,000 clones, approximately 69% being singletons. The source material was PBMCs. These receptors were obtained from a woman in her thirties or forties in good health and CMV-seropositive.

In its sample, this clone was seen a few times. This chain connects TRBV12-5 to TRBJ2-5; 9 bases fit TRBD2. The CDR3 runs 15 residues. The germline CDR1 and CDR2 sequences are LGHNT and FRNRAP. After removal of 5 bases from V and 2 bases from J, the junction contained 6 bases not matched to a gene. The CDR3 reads CASGARLAAQETQYF. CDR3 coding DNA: TGTGCTAGTGGTGCCAGACTAGCGGCTCAAGAGACCCAGTACTTC.

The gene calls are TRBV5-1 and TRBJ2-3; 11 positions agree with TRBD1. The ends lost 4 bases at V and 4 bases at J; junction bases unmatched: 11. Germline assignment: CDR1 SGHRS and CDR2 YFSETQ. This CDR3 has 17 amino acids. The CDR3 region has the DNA TGCGCCAGCAGCCCCCGCCGGGACAGGGGGAGCCCAGATACGCAGTATTTT. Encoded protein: CASSPRRDRGSPDTQYF.

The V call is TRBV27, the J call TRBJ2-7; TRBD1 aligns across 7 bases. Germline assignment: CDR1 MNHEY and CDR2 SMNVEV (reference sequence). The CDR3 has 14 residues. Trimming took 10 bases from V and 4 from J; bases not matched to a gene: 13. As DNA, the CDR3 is TGTGCCACCCCCTCGTCCGGGACAGATTACGAGCAGTACTTC. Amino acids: CATPSSGTDYEQYF.

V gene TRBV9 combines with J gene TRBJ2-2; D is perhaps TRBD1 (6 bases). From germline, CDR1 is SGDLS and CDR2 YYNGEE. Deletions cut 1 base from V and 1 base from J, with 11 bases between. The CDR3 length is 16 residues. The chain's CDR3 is CASSVRQVLNTGELFF. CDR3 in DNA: TGTGCCAGCAGCGTAAGACAGGTTCTGAACACCGGGGAGCTGTTTTTT. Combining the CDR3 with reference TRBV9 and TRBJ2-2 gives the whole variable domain DSGVTQTPKHLITATGQRVTLRCSPRSGDLSVYWYQQSLDQGLQFLIQYYNGEERAKGNILERFSAQQFPDLHSELNLSSLELGDSALYFCASSVRQVLNTGELFFGEGSRLTVL.

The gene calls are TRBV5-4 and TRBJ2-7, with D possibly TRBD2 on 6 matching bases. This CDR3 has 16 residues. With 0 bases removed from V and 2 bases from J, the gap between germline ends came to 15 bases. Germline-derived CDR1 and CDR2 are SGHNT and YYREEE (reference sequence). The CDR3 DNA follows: TGTGCCAGCAGCTTGGGGTTTAGCGGCTATACCTACGAGCAGTACTTC. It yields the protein CASSLGFSGYTYEQYF.

CDR3 sequence reads: CASSFATVYQETQYF. In DNA form, the CDR3 reads TGTGCCAGCAGCTTTGCAACAGTTTACCAAGAGACCCAGTACTTC. The rearrangement uses TRBV7-2 and TRBJ2-5; no definite D call. The ends were cut back, 3 bases at V and 0 bases at J, with 11 bases in the middle. The germline CDR1 and CDR2 sequences are SGHTA and FQGNSA. The CDR3 loop spans 15 amino acids.

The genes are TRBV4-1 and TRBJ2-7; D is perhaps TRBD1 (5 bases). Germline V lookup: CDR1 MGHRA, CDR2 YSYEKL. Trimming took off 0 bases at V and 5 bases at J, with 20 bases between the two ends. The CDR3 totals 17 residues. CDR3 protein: CASSQEGDLWNGDEQYF. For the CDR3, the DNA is TGCGCCAGCAGCCAAGAAGGGGATTTGTGGAACGGTGACGAGCAGTACTTC.

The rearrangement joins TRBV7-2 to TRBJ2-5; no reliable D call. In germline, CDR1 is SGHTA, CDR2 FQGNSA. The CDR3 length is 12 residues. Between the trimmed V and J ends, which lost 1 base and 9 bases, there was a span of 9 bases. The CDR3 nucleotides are TGTGCCAGCAGCTTAGACTTAGTTCCCCAGTACTTC. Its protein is CASSLDLVPQYF.

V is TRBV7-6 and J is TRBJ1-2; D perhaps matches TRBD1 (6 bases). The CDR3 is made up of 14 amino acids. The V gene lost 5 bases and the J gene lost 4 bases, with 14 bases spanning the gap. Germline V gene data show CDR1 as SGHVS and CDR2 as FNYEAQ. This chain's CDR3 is CASSPGTSPYGYTF. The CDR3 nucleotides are TGTGCCAGCAGCCCCGGGACATCACCCTATGGCTACACCTTC.

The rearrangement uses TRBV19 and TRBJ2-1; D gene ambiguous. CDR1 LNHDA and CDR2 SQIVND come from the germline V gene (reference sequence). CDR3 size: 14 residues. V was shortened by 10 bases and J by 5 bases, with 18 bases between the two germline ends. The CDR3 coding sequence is TGTGCCACCCGACGGAGTTTCGATCACAATGAGCAGTTCTTC. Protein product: CATRRSFDHNEQFF.

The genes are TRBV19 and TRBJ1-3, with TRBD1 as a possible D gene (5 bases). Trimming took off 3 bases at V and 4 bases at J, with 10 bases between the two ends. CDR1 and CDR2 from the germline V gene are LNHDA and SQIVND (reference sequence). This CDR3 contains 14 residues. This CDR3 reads CASSIGRVGNTIYF. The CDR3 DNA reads TGTGCCAGTAGTATTGGCAGGGTCGGAAACACCATATATTTT.

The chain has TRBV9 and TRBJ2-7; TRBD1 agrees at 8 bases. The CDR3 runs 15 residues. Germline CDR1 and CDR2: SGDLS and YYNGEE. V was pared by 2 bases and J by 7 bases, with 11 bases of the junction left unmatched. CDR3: CASSVSDRVEGEQYF. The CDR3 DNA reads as TGTGCCAGCAGCGTTTCGGACAGGGTGGAAGGAGAGCAGTACTTC.

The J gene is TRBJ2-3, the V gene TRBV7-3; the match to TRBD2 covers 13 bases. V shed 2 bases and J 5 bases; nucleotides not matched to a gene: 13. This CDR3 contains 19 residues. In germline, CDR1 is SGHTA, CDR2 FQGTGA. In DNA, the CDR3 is TGTGCCAGCAGCTTAGTCTCCAGCGGGACTAGCGGGGCCAAAGATACGCAGTATTTT. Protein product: CASSLVSSGTSGAKDTQYF.

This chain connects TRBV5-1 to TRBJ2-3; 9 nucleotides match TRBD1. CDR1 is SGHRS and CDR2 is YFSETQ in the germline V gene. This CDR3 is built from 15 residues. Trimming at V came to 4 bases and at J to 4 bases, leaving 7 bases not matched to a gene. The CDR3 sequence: CASSVDRGLADTQYF. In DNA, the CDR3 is TGCGCCAGCAGCGTGGACAGGGGATTGGCAGATACGCAGTATTTT.

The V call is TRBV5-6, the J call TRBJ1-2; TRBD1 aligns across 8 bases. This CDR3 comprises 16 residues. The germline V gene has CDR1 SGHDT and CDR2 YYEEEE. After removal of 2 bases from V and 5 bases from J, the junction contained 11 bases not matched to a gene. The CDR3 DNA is TGTGCCAGCAGCTTCTTTGACAGGGGTGGCACTTATGGCTACACCTTC. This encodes CASSFFDRGGTYGYTF.

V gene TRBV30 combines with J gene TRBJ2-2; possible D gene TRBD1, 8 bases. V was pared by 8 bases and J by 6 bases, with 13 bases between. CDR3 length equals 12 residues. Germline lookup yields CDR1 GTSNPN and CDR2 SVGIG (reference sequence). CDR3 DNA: TGTGCCATAACAGGGGGGGCCGGGGAGCTGTTTTTT. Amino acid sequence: CAITGGAGELFF.

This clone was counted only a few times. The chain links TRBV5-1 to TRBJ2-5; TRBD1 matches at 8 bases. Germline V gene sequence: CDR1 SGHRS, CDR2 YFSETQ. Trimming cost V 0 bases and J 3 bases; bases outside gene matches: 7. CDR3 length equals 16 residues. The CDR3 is CASSLVPATGEETQYF. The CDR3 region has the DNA TGCGCCAGCAGCTTGGTTCCCGCGACAGGGGAAGAGACCCAGTACTTC.

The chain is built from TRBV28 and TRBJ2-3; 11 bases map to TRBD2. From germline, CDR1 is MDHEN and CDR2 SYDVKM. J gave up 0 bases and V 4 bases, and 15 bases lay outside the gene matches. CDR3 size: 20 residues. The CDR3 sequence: CASSSPTPGTSGGSTDTQYF. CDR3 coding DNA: TGTGCCAGCAGTTCCCCGACTCCCGGGACTAGCGGAGGGAGCACAGATACGCAGTATTTT. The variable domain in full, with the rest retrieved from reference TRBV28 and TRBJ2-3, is DVKVTQSSRYLVKRTGEKVFLECVQDMDHENMFWYRQDPGLGLRLIYFSYDVKMKEKGDIPEGYSVSREKKERFSLILESASTNQTSMYLCASSSPTPGTSGGSTDTQYFGPGTRLTVL.

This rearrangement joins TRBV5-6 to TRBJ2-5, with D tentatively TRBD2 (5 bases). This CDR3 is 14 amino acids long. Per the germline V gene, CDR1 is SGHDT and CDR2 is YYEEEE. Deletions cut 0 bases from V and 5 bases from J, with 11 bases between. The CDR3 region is CASSLGLPGETQYF. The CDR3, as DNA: TGTGCCAGCAGCTTGGGACTCCCGGGGGAGACCCAGTACTTC. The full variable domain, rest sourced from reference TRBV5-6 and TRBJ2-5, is DAGVTQSPTHLIKTRGQQVTLRCSPKSGHDTVSWYQQALGQGPQFIFQYYEEEERQRGNFPDRFSGHQFPNYSSELNVNALLLGDSALYLCASSLGLPGETQYFGPGTRLLVL.

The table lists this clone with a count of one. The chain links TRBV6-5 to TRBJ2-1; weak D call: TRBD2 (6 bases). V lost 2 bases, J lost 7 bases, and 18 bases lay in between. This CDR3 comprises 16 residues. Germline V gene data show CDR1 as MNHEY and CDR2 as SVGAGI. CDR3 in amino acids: CASSYGRGQGGNEQFF. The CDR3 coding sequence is TGTGCCAGCAGTTACGGGCGGGGCCAAGGAGGTAATGAGCAGTTCTTC.

CDR3 in DNA: TGCGCCAGCAGAGCGACAGGGGTGAACACTGAAGCTTTCTTT. Its translation is CASRATGVNTEAFF. V usage is TRBV4-1 and J usage is TRBJ1-1, with 8 nucleotides matching TRBD1. The V gene's germline CDR1 is MGHRA and CDR2 YSYEKL. The V segment lost 6 bases and the J segment 0 bases; nucleotides outside the gene matches: 3. The CDR3 is made up of 14 amino acids.

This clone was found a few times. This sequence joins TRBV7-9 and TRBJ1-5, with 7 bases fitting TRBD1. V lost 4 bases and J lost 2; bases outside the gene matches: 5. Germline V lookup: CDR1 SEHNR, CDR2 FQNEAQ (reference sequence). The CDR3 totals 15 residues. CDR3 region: CASSSTGSGNQPQHF. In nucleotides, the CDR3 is TGTGCCAGCAGCTCGACAGGGTCGGGCAATCAGCCCCAGCATTTT.